The 5 T cell receptor beta chains below come from one sample, sequenced in a study of blood T cell repertoires in COVID-19. Here immunoSEQ multiplex PCR was the method, and the copy in TCRdb shows in-frame clones only, minus some. This sample has some 160,000 clones, with 80% found just once. Sequencing input: peripheral blood. The receptors come from a man aged 65-85 years with active or convalescent COVID-19.

The rearrangement joins TRBV6-2 or TRBV6-3 to TRBJ2-3, with 9 bases fitting TRBD2. This CDR3 region has 15 residues. Germline V gene lookup returns CDR1 MNHEY and CDR2 SVGEGT. V lost 6 bases to trimming and J lost 2 bases; unmatched junction nucleotides: 6. For the CDR3, the DNA is TGTGCCAGCAGCCTTAGCGGGGGAATCACAGATACGCAGTATTTT. Amino acids: CASSLSGGITDTQYF.

The chain links TRBV3-1 (or the pseudogene TRBV3-2) to TRBJ1-4; no reliable D call. This CDR3 is built from 16 residues. CDR1 and CDR2 from the germline V gene are LGHDT and YNNKEL (reference sequence). With 2 bases removed from V and 3 bases from J, the gap between germline ends came to 13 bases. The DNA for the CDR3 is TGTGCCAGCAGCCAACCCCTAGCGAGGGCTAATGAAAAACTGTTTTTT. Residues: CASSQPLARANEKLFF.

The gene calls are TRBV5-6 and TRBJ1-3; perhaps TRBD1 as D (5 bases). The CDR3 has 14 amino acids. CDR1 SGHDT and CDR2 YYEEEE come from the germline V gene. The ends were cut back, 4 bases at V and 6 bases at J, with 14 bases in the middle. Here the CDR3 DNA reads TGTGCCAGCAGCCGTTGGGGGGGAGAAAACACCATATATTTT. It encodes CASSRWGGENTIYF.

The chain uses TRBV5-1 and TRBJ1-4; TRBD1 agrees at 7 bases. Germline V lookup: CDR1 SGHRS, CDR2 YFSETQ. This CDR3 contains 14 residues. Trimming removed 4 bases from V and 6 bases from J; junction bases left unmatched: 6. CDR3 region: CASSTTGNYEKLFF. The CDR3 DNA follows: TGCGCCAGCAGCACGACAGGGAATTATGAAAAACTGTTTTTT.

The genes are TRBV5-6 and TRBJ1-1; 7 bases line up with TRBD1. Germline-derived CDR1 and CDR2 are SGHDT and YYEEEE. CDR3 length: 14 residues. V lost 4 bases, J lost 3 bases, and 6 bases stayed unmatched. CDR3 in amino acids: CASSGTGVDTEAFF. CDR3 coding DNA: TGTGCCAGCAGCGGAACAGGGGTGGACACTGAAGCTTTCTTT.